This T cell receptor beta chain appears in the sequencing data of a study of T cell responses to AZD1222 COVID-19 vaccine. On the study more broadly: Second-dose groups at about 4 or about 12 weeks were pooled.

Repertoires were generated with immunoSEQ multiplex PCR, while TCRdb's copy carries only in-frame clones and drops some. The sample has around 99,000 clones, roughly nine tenths seen once. V was clipped by 4 bases and J by 12 bases; unmatched bases: 2. This CDR3 comprises 11 residues. In germline, CDR1 is SEHNR, CDR2 FQNEAQ (reference sequence). This clone has only one observation. The chain carries TRBV7-9 and TRBJ2-1, with 8 bases matching TRBD1. Sequencing was performed on peripheral blood, taken on day 0 of AZD1222 vaccination. The TCR comes from an adult in good health. CDR3 in amino acids: CASSSGTGQFF. The CDR3 bases are TGTGCCAGCAGCTCCGGGACAGGGCAGTTCTTC.